This TCR beta chain was identified in a study of control samples from healthy donors and cancer patients. This CDR3 region has 15 residues. The V and J ends lost 4 bases and 4 bases respectively, with 17 bases between them. The germline CDR1 and CDR2 sequences are SGHRS and YFSETQ. The data were produced by immunoSEQ multiplex PCR, yet TCRdb's version contains in-frame clones alone and is incomplete. The profile shows more than 100,000 clones, 85% to 90% of them singletons. The chain links TRBV5-1 to TRBJ1-1; D unresolved. This TCR was recovered from a man aged 60 to 69 with lung cancer. Material: PBMCs. CDR3 bases: TGCGCCAGCAGCCCCGTCCCTGAGTCAGGCACTGAAGCTTTCTTT. It yields the protein CASSPVPESGTEAFF.